This T cell receptor (beta chain) emerged from a study of shared clonotypes between healthy human individuals. Study outcomes and limitations: The naive CD4 repertoires of a few donors were compared, and approximately 4.5% of clonotypes were shared. Non-shared clonotypes displayed generation probabilities falling below those of clonotypes present in all four donors. Among the subsets, naive ones generally showed larger estimated richness than memory ones.

CD8 cells classed as naive were CD45RO-negative and positively selected for CCR7, excluding terminally differentiated effector memory CD45RA+ cells. A word on this clone: The target antigen is unknown.

Sequencing was performed with immunoSEQ multiplex PCR; in TCRdb, only in-frame clones are kept and a portion is missing. Of about 870,000 clones listed, about 91% are singletons. CDR3 length equals 15 residues. V shed 7 bases and J shed 8 bases, with 24 bases lying between them. Germline CDR1 reads SQVTM; CDR2 reads ANQGSEA. This chain joins TRBV29-1 and TRBJ2-4; tentatively, D is TRBD2 (6 bases). Sequences were obtained from naive CD8+ T cells sorted from blood. This receptor was taken from a young man in good health. The CDR3 protein is CSATPSGDEVYIQYF. In DNA form, the CDR3 reads TGCAGCGCTACACCCTCGGGGGACGAAGTATACATTCAGTACTTC.